This T cell receptor (beta chain) was identified in a study of cytotoxic CD8 clonotypes in ibrutinib-treated CLL. The wider study: There were, on average, around 260,000 productive templates and tens of thousands of productive rearrangements per sample. Overall study findings and caveats: Clonality rose at ibrutinib response, held steady in sustained remission, and fell toward baseline at progression. There were few public clonotypes, and on treatment they contracted or stayed stable.

As for this clone: Its target is not known.

The CDR3 has 15 amino acids. V dropped 3 bases and J dropped 8 bases, with 20 bases sitting between them. Germline V gene data show CDR1 as SGHTS and CDR2 as YDEGEE. The intended depth for sequencing was 1 in 200,000 to 1 in 1 million T cells. Libraries were prepared by immunoSEQ multiplex PCR; TCRdb keeps only in-frame clonotypes and omits some of them. The sample has around 200,000 clones, more than 65% seen once. V and J are TRBV5-8 and TRBJ1-2; D is ambiguous. The clonotype was recovered from a human donor with chronic lymphocytic leukemia. Source: PBMCs, taken after 12 months of ibrutinib treatment. The CDR3 coding sequence is TGTGCCAGCAGCTCGCTGCGGGGTGGGGTCCAGGGCTACACCTTC. Translating gives CASSSLRGGVQGYTF.